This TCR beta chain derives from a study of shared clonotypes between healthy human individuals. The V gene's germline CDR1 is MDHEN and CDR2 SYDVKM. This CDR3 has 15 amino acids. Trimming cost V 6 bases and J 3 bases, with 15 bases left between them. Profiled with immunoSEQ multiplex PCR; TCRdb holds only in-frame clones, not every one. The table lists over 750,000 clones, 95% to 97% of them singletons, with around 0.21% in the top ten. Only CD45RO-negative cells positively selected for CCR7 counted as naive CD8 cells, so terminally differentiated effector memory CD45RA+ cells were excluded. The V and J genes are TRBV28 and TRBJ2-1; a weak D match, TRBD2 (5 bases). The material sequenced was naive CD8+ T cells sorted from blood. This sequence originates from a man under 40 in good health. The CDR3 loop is CASSSLLAGYNEQFF. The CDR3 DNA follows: TGTGCCAGCAGCTCCCTCCTAGCCGGCTACAATGAGCAGTTCTTC.